A selection of T cell receptor beta chains follows, all from one sample in a study of blood T cell repertoires in COVID-19. The data were produced by immunoSEQ multiplex PCR, yet TCRdb's version contains in-frame clones alone and is incomplete. The sample yields around 250,000 clones, roughly 86% seen once. The specimen was peripheral blood. The receptors were gathered from a woman aged 60-70 years who had recovered from COVID-19. Both conserved end residues are part of each CDR3. The D gene is left open where the match is weak. Rows give clone size only sometimes, using once, few, many, or a class for an expanded clone.

v_call	clone_size	j_call	d_call	cdr3_aa	cdr3_nt
TRBV27	NA	TRBJ1-3	NA	CASSSQGWEPGNTIYF	TGTGCCAGCAGTTCCCAGGGGTGGGAGCCTGGAAACACCATATATTTT
TRBV18	NA	TRBJ1-2	NA	CASSSGRAVGYTF	TGTGCCAGCTCCTCCGGCAGGGCCGTGGGCTACACCTTC
TRBV10-3	NA	TRBJ2-1	TRBD1	CAISVGTGGSSSYNEQFF	TGTGCCATCAGCGTCGGGACAGGGGGATCGAGCTCCTACAATGAGCAGTTCTTC
TRBV19	NA	TRBJ2-2	TRBD1	CASSASGGPNTGELFF	TGTGCCAGTAGTGCCTCAGGGGGCCCTAACACCGGGGAGCTGTTTTTT
TRBV19	once	TRBJ2-3	TRBD2	CASSVTSGVSTDTQYF	TGTGCCAGTAGTGTGACTAGCGGGGTCTCCACAGATACGCAGTATTTT
TRBV19	NA	TRBJ2-7	NA	CASRTHAGPTYEQYF	TGTGCCAGTAGAACCCATGCTGGGCCGACCTACGAGCAGTACTTC
TRBV14	NA	TRBJ2-3	NA	CASSQVKGAGGSTDTQYF	TGTGCCAGCAGCCAAGTTAAGGGAGCGGGCGGTAGCACAGATACGCAGTATTTT
TRBV24-1	NA	TRBJ1-4	NA	CATSDPRQGGEKLFF	TGTGCCACCAGTGATCCCCGGCAGGGTGGGGAAAAACTGTTTTTT
TRBV5-1	NA	TRBJ2-1	TRBD2	CASSGSAIAGDYNEQFF	TGCGCCAGCAGTGGATCCGCTATAGCGGGGGACTACAATGAGCAGTTCTTC
TRBV7-8	once	TRBJ2-5	NA	CASSPLVMSETQYF	TGTGCCAGCAGCCCCCTAGTTATGTCAGAGACCCAGTACTTC
TRBV6-2/TRBV6-3	NA	TRBJ2-3	NA	CASSSRRETDTQYF	TGTGCCAGCAGTTCAAGGAGGGAGACAGATACGCAGTATTTT
TRBV5-1	NA	TRBJ2-3	NA	CASSLVLGVTDTQYF	TGCGCCAGCAGCTTGGTCTTAGGGGTCACAGATACGCAGTATTTT
TRBV28	NA	TRBJ2-2	TRBD1	CASSFLTGRVEYTGELFF	TGTGCCAGCAGTTTCTTGACAGGGCGGGTAGAGTACACCGGGGAGCTGTTTTTT
TRBV27	NA	TRBJ1-2	NA	CASSLGGGDGYTF	TGTGCCAGCAGTTTGGGGGGGGGAGATGGCTACACCTTC
TRBV9	NA	TRBJ1-4	TRBD1	CASSVGGQTNEKLFF	TGTGCCAGCAGCGTAGGGGGACAGACTAATGAAAAACTGTTTTTT
TRBV28	NA	TRBJ2-4	NA	CASRWRLAKNIQYF	TGTGCCAGCAGATGGAGACTAGCCAAAAACATTCAGTACTTC
TRBV7-8	once	TRBJ1-5	TRBD1	CASSQQGAQSNQPQHF	TGTGCCAGCAGCCAACAGGGGGCGCAGAGCAATCAGCCCCAGCATTTT
TRBV28	NA	TRBJ1-3	NA	CASSLTWGVWNTIYF	TGTGCCAGCAGCCTAACCTGGGGCGTATGGAACACCATATATTTT
TRBV2	NA	TRBJ1-3	TRBD1	CASSWTGRNTIYF	TGTGCCAGCAGTTGGACAGGCCGAAACACCATATATTTT
TRBV24-1	NA	TRBJ2-2	TRBD1	CATSDPTGGFIAGELFF	TGTGCCACCAGTGACCCGACAGGGGGATTTATTGCCGGGGAGCTGTTTTTT
TRBV19	NA	TRBJ1-6	TRBD1	CASSAGQGTNSPLHF	TGTGCCAGTAGTGCCGGACAGGGTACTAATTCACCCCTCCACTTT
TRBV9	NA	TRBJ1-6	TRBD1	CASSPQQGAPNSPLHF	TGTGCCAGCAGCCCACAACAGGGGGCGCCCAATTCACCCCTCCACTTT
TRBV28	NA	TRBJ2-1	TRBD2	CASVASGGSDEQFF	TGTGCCAGCGTGGCTAGCGGGGGGTCGGATGAGCAGTTCTTC
TRBV19	NA	TRBJ1-5	NA	CASSEVHNQPQHF	TGTGCCAGTAGTGAGGTCCACAATCAGCCCCAGCATTTT
TRBV29-1	NA	TRBJ2-7	NA	CSATKGVYEQYF	TGCAGCGCTACGAAGGGGGTGTACGAGCAGTACTTC
TRBV18	once	TRBJ2-2	NA	CASSPRQANTGELFF	TGTGCCAGCTCACCACGGCAGGCGAACACCGGGGAGCTGTTTTTT
TRBV28	few	TRBJ1-2	NA	CASSFSLNFYGYTF	TGTGCCAGCAGTTTTAGCCTGAACTTCTATGGCTACACCTTC
TRBV20-1	once	TRBJ2-7	NA	CSASDPRGAAGEQYF	TGCAGTGCTAGTGACCCCAGGGGCGCCGCTGGCGAGCAGTACTTC
TRBV18	NA	TRBJ2-5	NA	CASSPSLLETQYF	TGTGCCAGCTCACCGAGCCTCCTAGAGACCCAGTACTTC
TRBV28	NA	TRBJ1-2	TRBD1	CASRRTGDYGYTF	TGTGCCAGCAGGCGGACAGGCGACTATGGCTACACCTTC
TRBV11-3	once	TRBJ2-3	TRBD2	CASSLVVGGSTDTQYF	TGTGCCAGCAGCTTAGTGGTCGGGGGGAGCACAGATACGCAGTATTTT
TRBV9	NA	TRBJ1-6	TRBD1	CASSVEPGGNSPLHF	TGTGCCAGCAGCGTAGAACCAGGGGGTAATTCACCCCTCCACTTT
TRBV9	NA	TRBJ2-2	TRBD1	CASSVGLRTGGDTGELFF	TGTGCCAGCAGCGTAGGACTCCGGACAGGGGGCGACACCGGGGAGCTGTTTTTT
TRBV7-9	NA	TRBJ2-3	TRBD2	CASSLGRGAERTDTQYF	TGTGCCAGCAGCTTAGGGCGGGGGGCGGAACGCACAGATACGCAGTATTTT
TRBV7-2	NA	TRBJ1-3	NA	CASSPGIRNTIYF	TGTGCCAGCAGCCCAGGGATCCGAAACACCATATATTTT
TRBV10-2	NA	TRBJ1-2	NA	CASSDWGLTYGYTF	TGCGCCAGCAGTGATTGGGGACTGACCTATGGCTACACCTTC
TRBV2	NA	TRBJ2-1	NA	CATLKRVNEQFF	TGTGCCACCCTCAAGAGAGTGAATGAGCAGTTCTTC
TRBV4-1	NA	TRBJ1-5	TRBD1	CASSLRTGQSSNQPQHF	TGCGCCAGCAGCCTCCGAACGGGACAGAGCAGCAATCAGCCCCAGCATTTT
TRBV5-6	NA	TRBJ2-3	TRBD2	CASSLGLAGASTQYF	TGTGCCAGCAGCTTGGGACTAGCGGGGGCAAGCACGCAGTATTTT
TRBV10-3	NA	TRBJ1-5	NA	CAISESGQSNQPQHF	TGTGCCATCAGTGAGTCCGGACAAAGCAATCAGCCCCAGCATTTT
TRBV29-1	once	TRBJ2-3	TRBD1	CSVPPGQLTNTQYF	TGCAGCGTCCCCCCGGGACAGCTAACAAATACGCAGTATTTT
TRBV13	NA	TRBJ1-3	NA	CASTNWVGQASGNTIYF	TGTGCCAGCACAAACTGGGTGGGCCAAGCTTCTGGAAACACCATATATTTT
TRBV24-1	NA	TRBJ1-2	NA	CATSDSSRGVHTF	TGTGCCACCAGTGATTCAAGTCGGGGTGTACACACCTTC
TRBV14	NA	TRBJ1-1	TRBD1	CASSTTGATEAFF	TGTGCCAGCAGCACAACAGGGGCCACTGAAGCTTTCTTT
TRBV7-2	NA	TRBJ2-1	NA	CASSLNHRAPSSYNEQFF	TGTGCCAGCAGCTTAAATCACAGGGCGCCGAGCTCCTACAATGAGCAGTTCTTC
TRBV7-8	NA	TRBJ1-1	NA	CASSLAQGGEAFF	TGTGCCAGCAGCTTAGCGCAGGGAGGTGAAGCTTTCTTT
TRBV7-2	NA	TRBJ2-3	NA	CTSSLSRADTQYF	TGTACCAGCAGCTTATCACGGGCAGATACGCAGTATTTT
TRBV28	NA	TRBJ1-5	NA	CASSFRSPTQPQHF	TGTGCCAGCAGTTTCCGCAGTCCCACTCAGCCCCAGCATTTT
TRBV7-9	NA	TRBJ1-5	TRBD1	CASSSDRDGSNQPQHF	TGTGCCAGCAGCTCTGACAGGGACGGGAGCAATCAGCCCCAGCATTTT
TRBV6-5	NA	TRBJ2-3	NA	CASSYSIEASTDTQYF	TGTGCCAGCAGTTACTCGATAGAGGCTAGCACAGATACGCAGTATTTT
TRBV5-1	NA	TRBJ1-5	NA	CASSLTQGRNQPQHF	TGCGCCAGCAGCTTAACGCAGGGTCGGAATCAGCCCCAGCATTTT
TRBV4-1	NA	TRBJ1-1	NA	CASSQGIGESTEAFF	TGCGCCAGCAGCCAAGGAATAGGGGAAAGCACTGAAGCTTTCTTT
TRBV2	NA	TRBJ1-2	TRBD1	CAKNLDRDVYGYTF	TGTGCCAAAAACCTCGACAGGGACGTCTATGGCTACACCTTC